The next 21 T cell receptor beta chains were all read from a single sample in a study of T cells after yellow fever vaccination (dated by TCRdb to between 2018 and 2021). Library preparation employed 5' RACE. Sequenced using an Illumina NovaSeq 6000. TCRdb's own reprocessing of the public reads used fastp at Q25 and MiXCR and kept productive beta chains. Merged by CDR3 protein, the rows form single entries marked with the most common genes and DNA. The sample table lists 340,000 or so distinct CDR3 sequences, under 15% of them with a count of one. The top ten hold about 3% of the sample. Taken with the paper, the label for treatment or condition translates to: live attenuated yellow fever vaccine strain. The material was CD4+ T cells sorted from PBMCs, obtained 15 days after the yellow fever booster vaccination. The origin of the receptors is a man younger than 35 who received the YFV17D yellow fever vaccine.

This clonotype was recorded a few times. V and J are TRBV7-9 and TRBJ2-2; D not resolved. Per the germline V gene, CDR1 is SEHNR and CDR2 is FQNEAQ (reference sequence). CDR3 length equals 15 residues. The V end was cut by 1 base, the J end by 6 bases, with 12 bases between. This CDR3 is CASSLEASLPGELFF. CDR3 sequence (DNA): TGTGCCAGCAGCTTAGAAGCTAGTCTTCCCGGGGAGCTGTTTTTT.

The chain carries TRBV18 and TRBJ1-1; 7 bases are a match to TRBD1. The CDR3 is 14 residues long. V shed 4 bases, J shed 6 bases, and the junction held 8 bases outside the gene matches. Germline CDR1 is KGHSH and CDR2 is LQKENI. Here the CDR3 DNA reads TGTGCCAGCTCACAGAACAGGGGTGGGTCTGAAGCTTTCTTT. It yields the protein CASSQNRGGSEAFF.

This chain connects TRBV4-3 to TRBJ2-3, with a tentative D call TRBD1 (7 bases). CDR1 is LGHNA, CDR2 YSLEER, per germline. The V end was cut by 3 bases, the J end by 2 bases, with 21 bases between. The CDR3 is 18 amino acids. The CDR3 is CASSQSGGAGGFTDTQYF. CDR3 bases: TGCGCCAGCAGCCAGTCCGGAGGGGCAGGGGGATTCACAGATACGCAGTATTTT.

The rearrangement links TRBV7-2 to TRBJ2-1; TRBD2 matches 12 bases. The CDR3 contains 18 residues. The trim removed 4 bases at V and 0 bases at J, leaving 7 bases unmatched. Germline loops: CDR1 SGHTA, CDR2 FQGNSA. The CDR3 loop reads CASSSRTSGGTSYNEQFF. The CDR3 DNA follows: TGTGCCAGCAGCTCCCGAACTAGCGGGGGGACCTCCTACAATGAGCAGTTCTTC.

The genes are TRBV14 and TRBJ1-1, with D maybe TRBD1 (5 bases). This CDR3 contains 15 residues. In germline, CDR1 is SGHDN, CDR2 FVKESK. Trimming removed 4 bases at V and 3 bases at J, with 15 bases between. CDR3 amino acids: CASSPGRVWDTEAFF. Written as DNA, the CDR3 is TGTGCCAGCAGCCCAGGGAGGGTTTGGGACACTGAAGCTTTCTTT.

This clonotype was found many times. The chain joins TRBV20-1 to TRBJ2-3; possibly TRBD1 or TRBD2 for D (6 bases each). The CDR3 is 14 amino acids. The ends were cut back, 0 bases at V and 6 bases at J, with 13 bases in the middle. Germline V lookup: CDR1 DFQATT, CDR2 SNEGSKA (reference sequence). CDR3 bases: TGCAGTGCTAGAGATCTAGGGGGGTTGGATACGCAGTATTTT. It codes for CSARDLGGLDTQYF.

The rearrangement uses TRBV24-1 and TRBJ2-2, with 9 bases fitting TRBD1. The CDR3 loop spans 14 amino acids. From germline, CDR1 is KGHDR and CDR2 SFDVKD. The ends lost 4 bases at V and 5 bases at J; junction bases unmatched: 1. The CDR3 region is CATSEQGATGELFF. CDR3 in DNA: TGTGCCACCAGTGAACAGGGGGCGACCGGGGAGCTGTTTTTT.

This clonotype was counted between two and nine times. V gene TRBV4-3 combines with J gene TRBJ1-1; no definite D call. This CDR3 region has 14 residues. Trimming stripped 3 bases from V and 3 bases from J, with 11 bases between. CDR1 LGHNA and CDR2 YSLEER come from the germline V gene. In nucleotides, the CDR3 is TGCGCCAGCAGCCAGGAGGTGGTGCACACTGAAGCTTTCTTT. Residues: CASSQEVVHTEAFF.

This clonotype was seen only a few times. J is TRBJ2-7 and V is TRBV7-2; 8 bases agree with TRBD1. J lost 6 bases, V lost 5 bases, and 9 bases had no gene match. The CDR3 loop spans 14 amino acids. Looked up from germline, CDR1 is SGHTA and CDR2 is FQGNSA. The CDR3 loop reads CASSPGQGQGEQYV. CDR3 bases: TGTGCCAGCAGCCCTGGACAGGGCCAAGGCGAGCAGTACGTC.

The J gene is TRBJ2-3, the V gene TRBV12-3 or TRBV12-4; 8 bases agree with TRBD2. Germline trimming cut 3 bases from V and 1 base from J; bases unmatched to any gene: 3. This CDR3 has 15 residues. CDR3 in DNA: TGTGCCAGCAGTTTGGGACTAGGGGGCACAGATACGCAGTATTTT. This encodes CASSLGLGGTDTQYF.

This clonotype was observed a few times. The chain has TRBV7-2 and TRBJ2-3, with a tentative D call TRBD2 (6 bases). This CDR3 spans 13 amino acids. Germline V CDR1 and CDR2: SGHTA, FQGNSA. Trimming removed 6 bases at V and 4 bases at J, with 11 bases between. CDR3 amino acids: CASRAGPSDTQYF. As DNA, the CDR3 is TGTGCCAGCAGAGCGGGCCCGTCAGATACGCAGTATTTT.

At least ten counts were recorded for this clonotype. V and J are TRBV20-1 and TRBJ1-5, with D unclear. The V gene lost 6 bases and the J gene lost 3 bases, with 9 bases spanning the gap. The CDR3 has 12 amino acids. Germline V gene sequence: CDR1 DFQATT, CDR2 SNEGSKA (reference sequence). The CDR3 coding sequence is TGCAGTGCCGCTGACACCAATCAGCCCCAGCATTTT. Protein sequence: CSAADTNQPQHF.

This clonotype was found many times. This chain joins TRBV4-3 and TRBJ1-2, with D tentatively TRBD1 (5 bases). This CDR3 region has 15 residues. Trimming took 4 bases from V and 2 from J, leaving 14 bases between them. Germline values: CDR1 LGHNA, CDR2 YSLEER. CDR3 nucleotide sequence: TGCGCCAGCAGCCTCGGAGGAGGGGAGAACTATGGCTACACCTTC. Its translation is CASSLGGGENYGYTF.

The sample holds many counts of this clonotype. This chain connects TRBV7-6 to TRBJ2-5; 10 nucleotides align to TRBD2. The germline V gene has CDR1 SGHVS and CDR2 FNYEAQ. CDR3 length: 16 residues. J gave up 2 bases and V 3 bases, and 6 bases lay outside the gene matches. The chain's CDR3 is CASSFGLAGGQETQYF. Here the CDR3 DNA reads TGTGCCAGCAGCTTCGGGTTAGCGGGGGGACAAGAGACCCAGTACTTC.

This clonotype was counted only a few times. This chain joins TRBV6-5 and TRBJ1-6, with 8 bases that match TRBD1. Germline V lookup: CDR1 MNHEY, CDR2 SVGAGI. The CDR3 sequence is 18 residues long. V lost 0 bases to trimming and J lost 4 bases; unmatched junction nucleotides: 8. DNA for the CDR3: TGTGCCAGCAGTTACTCCCGGACAGGGAAGGTGTATAATTCACCCCTCCACTTT. Amino acids: CASSYSRTGKVYNSPLHF.

The rearrangement joins TRBV5-1 to TRBJ2-5; 9 bases match TRBD2. The CDR3 covers 16 residues. Trimming removed 3 bases from V and 2 bases from J; junction bases left unmatched: 8. Looked up from germline, CDR1 is SGHRS and CDR2 is YFSETQ. CDR3 in amino acids: CASSWGGLAGQETQYF. CDR3 sequence (DNA): TGCGCCAGCAGCTGGGGGGGTCTAGCGGGACAAGAGACCCAGTACTTC.

In its sample, this clonotype was seen many times. The V gene is TRBV9, the J gene TRBJ2-1; 7 bases are a match to TRBD2. The V gene end was trimmed by 4 bases and the J gene end by 3 bases; junction bases not matched to a gene: 10. The CDR3 extends over 16 amino acids. Germline loops: CDR1 SGDLS, CDR2 YYNGEE. DNA for the CDR3: TGTGCCAGCAGCCCCTCCGGGGTAGCGGGCTACAATGAGCAGTTCTTC. Its protein is CASSPSGVAGYNEQFF.

The rearrangement links TRBV28 to TRBJ2-1; TRBD2 matches 12 bases. Per germline, CDR1 MDHEN and CDR2 SYDVKM. Germline trimming cut 3 bases from V and 15 bases from J; bases unmatched to any gene: 12. This CDR3 comprises 15 residues. CDR3 coding DNA: TGTGCCAGCAGTTTGACTAGCGGGGGCCCTTCGAGAGGGTTCTTC. It is translated as CASSLTSGGPSRGFF.

CDR3 sequence (DNA): TGTGCCTGTGCAGGGGATGGGTACGAGCAGTACTTC. It specifies CACAGDGYEQYF. The chain couples TRBV28 to TRBJ2-7; possible D gene TRBD1, 6 bases. Germline V gene sequence: CDR1 MDHEN, CDR2 SYDVKM. The CDR3 covers 12 residues. The V end lost 11 bases, the J end lost 4 bases, and 15 bases lay between the germline ends. Using reference TRBV28 and TRBJ2-7 for the parts outside the CDR3, the full variable domain is DVKVTQSSRYLVKRTGEKVFLECVQDMDHENMFWYRQDPGLGLRLIYFSYDVKMKEKGDIPEGYSVSREKKERFSLILESASTNQTSMYLCACAGDGYEQYFGPGTRLTVT.

The sample holds a few counts of this clonotype. The V and J genes are TRBV5-6 and TRBJ2-5, with D unresolved. The V gene's germline CDR1 is SGHDT and CDR2 YYEEEE. With 6 bases removed from V and 1 base from J, the gap between germline ends came to 10 bases. The CDR3 runs to 13 residues. CDR3 in DNA: TGTGCCAGCACTCGGGTCAGCCAAGAGACCCAGTACTTC. Protein: CASTRVSQETQYF. Complete variable domain (other parts from reference TRBV5-6 and TRBJ2-5): DAGVTQSPTHLIKTRGQQVTLRCSPKSGHDTVSWYQQALGQGPQFIFQYYEEEERQRGNFPDRFSGHQFPNYSSELNVNALLLGDSALYLCASTRVSQETQYFGPGTRLLVL.

This chain connects TRBV5-1 to TRBJ1-1; weak D call: TRBD1 (5 bases). Germline values: CDR1 SGHRS, CDR2 YFSETQ. This CDR3 has 14 amino acids. V was trimmed by 1 base and J by 1 base, leaving 8 bases between them. The CDR3 DNA follows: TGCGCCAGCAGCTTGATAACAGGGAACACTGAAGCTTTCTTT. Translated: CASSLITGNTEAFF.